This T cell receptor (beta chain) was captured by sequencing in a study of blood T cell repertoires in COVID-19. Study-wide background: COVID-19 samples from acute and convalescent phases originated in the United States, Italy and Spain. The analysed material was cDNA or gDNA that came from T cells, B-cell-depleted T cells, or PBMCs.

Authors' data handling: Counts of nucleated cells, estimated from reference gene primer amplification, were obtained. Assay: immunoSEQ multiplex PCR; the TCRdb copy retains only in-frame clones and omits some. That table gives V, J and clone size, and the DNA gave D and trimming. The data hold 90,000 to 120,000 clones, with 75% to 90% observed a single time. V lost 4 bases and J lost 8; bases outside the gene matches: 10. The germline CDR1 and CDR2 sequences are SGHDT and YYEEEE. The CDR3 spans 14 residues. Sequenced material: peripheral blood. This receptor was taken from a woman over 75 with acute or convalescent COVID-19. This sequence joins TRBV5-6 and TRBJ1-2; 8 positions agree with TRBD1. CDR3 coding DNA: TGTGCCAGCAGCGCTCCACAGGGGGGCGGAGGCTACACCTTC. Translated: CASSAPQGGGGYTF.